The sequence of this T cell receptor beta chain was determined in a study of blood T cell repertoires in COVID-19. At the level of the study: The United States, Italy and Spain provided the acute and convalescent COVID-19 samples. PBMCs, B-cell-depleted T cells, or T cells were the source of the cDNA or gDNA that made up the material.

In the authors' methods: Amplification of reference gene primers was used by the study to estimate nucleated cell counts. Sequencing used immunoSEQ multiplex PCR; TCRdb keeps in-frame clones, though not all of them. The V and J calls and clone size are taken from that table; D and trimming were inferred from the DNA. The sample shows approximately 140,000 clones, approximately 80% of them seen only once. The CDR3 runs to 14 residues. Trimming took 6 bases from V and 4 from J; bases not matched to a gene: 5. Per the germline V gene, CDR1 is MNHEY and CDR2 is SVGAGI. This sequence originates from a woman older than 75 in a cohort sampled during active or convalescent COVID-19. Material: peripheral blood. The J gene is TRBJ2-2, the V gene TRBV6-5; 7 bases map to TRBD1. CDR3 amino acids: CASSRQGFTGELFF. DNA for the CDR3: TGTGCCAGCAGCCGACAGGGTTTCACCGGGGAGCTGTTTTTT.